Detailed here is one T cell receptor beta chain. Its cognate antigen is unknown. These data come from a study of blood T cells in healthy people across ages. Whole-study findings and limits: Older individuals had lower TCR beta diversity per million T cells (the decline was roughly linear).

Alongside a J-beta primer mix, a sample-barcoded 5' primer served in a second PCR lasting roughly 7 to 11 cycles. TCRdb independently ran MiXCR on the 5' RACE reads; one entry per CDR3 protein. The repertoire holds roughly 500,000 distinct CDR3 sequences, with around 24% as singletons. The CDR3 extends over 15 amino acids. Per germline, CDR1 SGHTA and CDR2 FQGNSA. V gave up 2 bases and J gave up 5 bases, with 14 bases separating them. Every donor contributed 7.5 to 10 milliliters of peripheral blood by blood draw. These data also formed part of another study, on T cells of mothers and their children. That paper adds: No persistent microchimeric T cell clones were detected.

Source material: blood. The receptor was isolated from a boy aged 5-17 years in good health. The genes are TRBV7-2 and TRBJ2-3, with a tentative D call TRBD2 (6 bases). CDR3 residues: CASSLWGVVGDTQYF. DNA for the CDR3: TGTGCCAGCAGCTTATGGGGGGTTGTTGGAGATACGCAGTATTTT.